This T cell receptor (beta chain) originates from a study of CD8+ T cells in alopecia areata. Specified treatment: oral pan-JAK inhibitor, 5-10 mg twice daily. Isolation of CD4+ and CD8+ T cells from PBMCs was achieved by sorting. cDNA reverse transcribed from extracted RNA served as the sequencing template. Sequencing used immunoSEQ multiplex PCR; TCRdb keeps in-frame clones, though not all of them. Of 180,000 or so clones detected, around 51% appear once; the ten largest clones hold around 9.1%. V dropped 5 bases and J dropped 0 bases, with 8 bases sitting between them. This CDR3 comprises 14 residues. CDR1 and CDR2 from the germline V gene are MNHEY and SMNVEV (reference sequence).

This sequence joins TRBV27 and TRBJ1-5; D uncertain. Sequencing was performed on CD8+ T cells sorted from blood, taken around week 54, from a patient treated with tofacitinib. This TCR was recovered from a human donor with alopecia areata. The CDR3, as DNA: TGTGCCAGCAGTCAGGACTATAGCAATCAGCCCCAGCATTTT. Protein product: CASSQDYSNQPQHF.